This TCR beta chain was found in a study of blood T cell repertoires in COVID-19. Sequencing used immunoSEQ multiplex PCR; TCRdb keeps in-frame clones, though not all of them. There are some 150,000 clones in the sample; approximately 80% occur only once, and 15% lies in the top ten. Germline assignment: CDR1 LNHDA and CDR2 SQIVND (reference sequence). Trimming shortened V by 3 bases and J by 2 bases, and 11 bases separated the two germline ends. The CDR3 runs to 15 residues. Sequenced material: PBMCs or T cells enriched from blood (not recorded which). The rearrangement links TRBV19 to TRBJ1-3; no reliable D call. The source is a man in his fifties who had recovered from COVID-19. The CDR3 region is CASSIAGEPGNTIYF. As DNA, the CDR3 is TGTGCCAGTAGTATCGCCGGGGAGCCTGGAAACACCATATATTTT.